This passage covers 29 T cell receptor beta chains from one sample sequenced in a study of HIV-infected patients and healthy controls. Whole blood was used without fractionation, so all unsorted peripheral T cells were included. Around 530 ng RNA was reverse transcribed with alpha and beta constant-region primers. Alpha and beta chain libraries were made separately by chain-specific third strand synthesis with multiplexing indices. TCRdb re-called the 5' RACE reads with MiXCR, one entry per CDR3 protein. In the table there are under 20,000 distinct CDR3 sequences, approximately 7% of which are singletons. The sequenced sample was blood. These receptors were obtained from an adult in good health.

This clonotype was seen many times. The DNA of the CDR3 is TGTGCCAGCAGTAATCACGGCAATCAGCCCCAGCATTTT. Protein sequence: CASSNHGNQPQHF. This chain connects TRBV6-5 to TRBJ1-5; D call uncertain. Germline CDR1 is MNHEY and CDR2 is SVGAGI. The CDR3 extends over 13 amino acids. V lost 5 bases and J 2 bases, leaving 7 bases between the germline ends.

In its sample, this clonotype was seen a few times. The chain is built from TRBV30 and TRBJ1-1; a weak D match, TRBD1 (6 bases). Looked up from germline, CDR1 is GTSNPN and CDR2 is SVGIG (reference sequence). V was shortened by 5 bases and J by 0 bases, with 10 bases between the two germline ends. The length of the CDR3 is 13 residues. Written as DNA, the CDR3 is TGTGCCTGGGCCGGACAGCTGAACACTGAAGCTTTCTTT. This gives the protein CAWAGQLNTEAFF. Looking up the rest from reference TRBV30 and TRBJ1-1 gives the full variable domain: SQTIHQWPATLVQPVGSPLSLECTVEGTSNPNLYWYRQAAGRGLQLLFYSVGIGQISSEVPQNLSASRPQDRQFILSSKKLLLSDSGFYLCAWAGQLNTEAFFGQGTRLTVV.

This clonotype was counted ten times or more. The chain carries TRBV19 and TRBJ1-1; D gene ambiguous. The germline V and J ends were trimmed by 3 bases and 1 base, with 3 bases remaining between them. The CDR3 sequence is 12 residues long. CDR1 is LNHDA, CDR2 SQIVND, per germline (reference sequence). CDR3 bases: TGTGCCAGTAGTATGGGGAACACTGAAGCTTTCTTT. Translating gives CASSMGNTEAFF. Full variable domain (missing parts from reference TRBV19 and TRBJ1-1): DGGITQSPKYLFRKEGQNVTLSCEQNLNHDAMYWYRQDPGQGLRLIYYSQIVNDFQKGDIAEGYSVSREKKESFPLTVTSAQKNPTAFYLCASSMGNTEAFFGQGTRLTVV.

Sample share makes this clonotype medium-sized. The V and J genes are TRBV28 and TRBJ2-3; D is unresolved. Germline V gene data show CDR1 as MDHEN and CDR2 as SYDVKM. This CDR3 spans 18 amino acids. Between the trimmed V and J ends, which lost 4 bases and 8 bases, there was a span of 28 bases. CDR3 sequence: CASSYPVAPGESRRTQYF. The CDR3 DNA reads as TGTGCCAGCAGTTACCCCGTCGCTCCAGGAGAGTCTAGGCGTACGCAGTATTTT.

This clonotype has a handful of counts. This chain joins TRBV6-2 or TRBV6-3 and TRBJ2-1; perhaps TRBD1 as D (6 bases). The CDR3 consists of 12 residues. Germline V gene data show CDR1 as MNHEY and CDR2 as SVGEGT. V lost 5 bases to trimming and J lost 9 bases, with 11 bases between them. The CDR3 protein is CASSSTGSEQFF. CDR3 nucleotide sequence: TGTGCCAGCAGTAGTACAGGGAGTGAGCAGTTCTTC.

This clonotype was counted at least ten times. This chain joins TRBV2 and TRBJ1-2, with D hard to call. Trimming cost V 5 bases and J 8 bases, with 9 bases left between them. Germline V lookup: CDR1 SNHLY, CDR2 FYNNEI. The CDR3 contains 11 residues. The CDR3 bases are TGTGCCAGCAGTCAAAGGTCGGGCTACACCTTC. This encodes CASSQRSGYTF.

At least ten counts were recorded for this clonotype. This chain joins TRBV5-1 and TRBJ2-5, with TRBD2 identical over 8 bases. This CDR3 has 18 residues. V lost 0 bases to trimming and J lost 2 bases; unmatched junction nucleotides: 12. Germline values: CDR1 SGHRS, CDR2 YFSETQ. The CDR3 loop reads CASSLGPDGLAGQETQYF. The CDR3 nucleotides are TGCGCCAGCAGCTTGGGACCAGACGGGCTAGCGGGTCAAGAGACCCAGTACTTC.

This clonotype was detected only a few times. The chain carries TRBV7-9 and TRBJ2-3, with TRBD1 matching 7 bases. The germline V gene has CDR1 SEHNR and CDR2 FQNEAQ (reference sequence). V trimming: 5 bases; J trimming: 6 bases; junction bases outside the gene matches: 11. This CDR3 has 15 residues. The CDR3 nucleotides read TGTGCCAGCAGCCAGCCTGACAGGGCCAGGGATACGCAGTATTTT. Translating gives CASSQPDRARDTQYF.

This clonotype came up many times. V and J are TRBV7-8 and TRBJ2-5; D is undetermined. V lost 2 bases and J 5 bases, leaving 3 bases between the germline ends. Germline values: CDR1 SGHVS, CDR2 FQNEAQ. The CDR3 has 11 amino acids. The CDR3 region is CASSLYETQYF. DNA for the CDR3: TGTGCCAGCAGCTTATATGAGACCCAGTACTTC.

This clonotype was seen at least ten times. V gene TRBV4-3 combines with J gene TRBJ2-2; D unresolved. V was trimmed by 0 bases and J by 1 base, leaving 3 bases between them. Germline lookup yields CDR1 LGHNA and CDR2 YSLEER. This CDR3 has 14 amino acids. CDR3 protein: CASSQEVNTGELFF. The CDR3 DNA reads TGCGCCAGCAGCCAAGAAGTGAACACCGGGGAGCTGTTTTTT.

This clonotype has at least ten counts. The chain carries TRBV12-3 or TRBV12-4 and TRBJ1-5; no definite D call. This CDR3 spans 13 amino acids. V shed 9 bases and J shed 6 bases, with 15 bases lying between them. The CDR3 sequence is CASLLSAGQPQHF. DNA of the CDR3: TGTGCCAGTCTCCTTTCTGCCGGTCAGCCCCAGCATTTT.

By share, this clonotype counts as medium-sized (0.01 to 0.1%). This rearrangement joins TRBV10-3 to TRBJ2-5, with no clear D. This CDR3 has 14 amino acids. V lost 2 bases, J lost 5 bases, and 12 bases lay in between. CDR1 and CDR2 from the germline V gene are ENHRY and SYGVKD. CDR3 sequence (DNA): TGTGCCATCAGTGAGAGGGTAGAGTCGGAGACCCAGTACTTC. It translates to CAISERVESETQYF.

Ten or more counts support this clonotype. V gene TRBV4-1 combines with J gene TRBJ2-5; 9 bases fit TRBD2. Unmatched junction bases numbered 9, after V lost 0 bases and J lost 4 bases. The CDR3 is 17 amino acids. CDR1 and CDR2 (germline): MGHRA, YSYEKL. The CDR3 spells CASSQDLAGGPRETQYF. The CDR3 DNA sequence: TGCGCCAGCAGCCAAGATTTGGCGGGAGGGCCACGAGAGACCCAGTACTTC.

The table lists this clonotype with many counts. The V and J genes are TRBV5-1 and TRBJ2-7, with D possibly TRBD1 on 5 matching bases. Per the germline V gene, CDR1 is SGHRS and CDR2 is YFSETQ. This CDR3 has 14 residues. V shed 0 bases and J shed 2 bases, with 9 bases lying between them. CDR3: CASSLETVPYEQYF. The CDR3 bases are TGCGCCAGCAGCTTGGAGACAGTGCCCTACGAGCAGTACTTC.

This clonotype has at least ten counts. V gene TRBV6-6 combines with J gene TRBJ1-3; no clear D. With 7 bases removed from V and 3 bases from J, the gap between germline ends came to 16 bases. The germline CDR1 and CDR2 sequences are MNHNY and SVGAGI (reference sequence). This CDR3 spans 15 amino acids. The CDR3 region is CASKIRPSIGNTIYF. The CDR3 nucleotides read TGTGCCAGCAAAATCAGGCCAAGTATTGGAAACACCATATATTTT.

Comments on this clonotype: A much larger clone is a single base away; this may be a read error. V usage is TRBV5-5 and J usage is TRBJ2-5; D is ambiguous. There are 12 residues in the CDR3. Germline V gene sequence: CDR1 SGHKS, CDR2 YYEKEE (reference sequence). CDR3 nucleotide sequence: TGTGTCAGCAGCTTGGTTTTGGAGACCCAGTACTTC. It yields the protein CVSSLVLETQYF. The full variable domain, with the rest looked up from reference TRBV5-5 and TRBJ2-5, is DAGVTQSPTHLIKTRGQQVTLRCSPISGHKSVSWYQQVLGQGPQFIFQYYEKEERGRGNFPDRFSARQFPNYSSELNVNALLLGDSALYLCVSSLVLETQYFGPGTRLLVL.

By share, this clonotype ranks as medium-sized. This chain joins TRBV19 and TRBJ1-5; maybe TRBD1 (5 bases). This CDR3 has 14 amino acids. Per germline, CDR1 LNHDA and CDR2 SQIVND (reference sequence). The germline V and J ends were trimmed by 6 bases and 6 bases, with 15 bases remaining between them. Written as DNA, the CDR3 is TGTGCCAGTAGGGCAGGGCGCCGACCTCAGCCCCAGCATTTT. Residues: CASRAGRRPQPQHF.

By share, this clonotype ranks as medium-sized (0.01 to 0.1%). The genes are TRBV27 and TRBJ1-1; the match to TRBD1 covers 7 bases. J gave up 3 bases and V 5 bases, and 6 bases lay outside the gene matches. Looked up from germline, CDR1 is MNHEY and CDR2 is SMNVEV (reference sequence). CDR3 length equals 14 residues. The CDR3 region is CASSITGAYTEAFF. DNA for the CDR3: TGTGCCAGCAGTATAACAGGGGCCTACACTGAAGCTTTCTTT.

This clonotype has a count of ten or more. The genes are TRBV6-2 or TRBV6-3 and TRBJ2-6, with 8 bases that match TRBD1. Germline CDR1 MNHEY, CDR2 SVGEGT. Unmatched junction bases numbered 13, after V lost 6 bases and J lost 0 bases. The CDR3 is 19 amino acids. CDR3 in amino acids: CASRPHATGVSSGANVLTF. CDR3 bases: TGTGCCAGCAGGCCCCACGCGACAGGGGTTAGCTCTGGGGCCAACGTCCTGACTTTC.

This clonotype was recorded at least ten times. The chain recombines TRBV11-2 with TRBJ1-4; 7 bases are a match to TRBD1. CDR1 and CDR2 (germline): SGHAT, FQNNGV. The junction had 11 bases not matched to a gene; V was cut back by 5 bases and J by 2 bases. CDR3 size: 17 residues. CDR3 amino acids: CASSPGQAVSTNEKLFF. The DNA for the CDR3 is TGTGCCAGCAGCCCAGGACAGGCGGTATCGACTAATGAAAAACTGTTTTTT.

This clonotype was counted many times. The chain links TRBV20-1 to TRBJ2-5; D perhaps matches TRBD1 (6 bases). Trimming stripped 5 bases from V and 3 bases from J, with 10 bases between. The germline V gene encodes CDR1 DFQATT and CDR2 SNEGSKA (reference sequence). The CDR3 runs to 12 residues. Here the CDR3 reads CSALGQKETQYF. In nucleotides, the CDR3 is TGCAGTGCTCTCGGACAGAAAGAGACCCAGTACTTC.

There are many counts of this clonotype. This rearrangement joins TRBV20-1 to TRBJ1-2, with D hard to call. The germline V and J ends were trimmed by 3 bases and 0 bases, with 11 bases remaining between them. Germline CDR1 reads DFQATT; CDR2 reads SNEGSKA (reference sequence). CDR3 size: 14 residues. CDR3 DNA sequence: TGCAGTGCTAGTTCGACATCAGCTAACTATGGCTACACCTTC. As protein: CSASSTSANYGYTF.

This clonotype was seen at least ten times. The chain is built from TRBV6-2 or TRBV6-3 and TRBJ2-1; 9 positions agree with TRBD2. The CDR3 contains 17 residues. V was clipped by 6 bases and J by 0 bases; unmatched bases: 9. Germline CDR1 and CDR2: MNHEY and SVGEGT. This CDR3 is CASSPTLSGSSYNEQFF. The CDR3 region has the DNA TGTGCCAGCAGCCCTACCCTTAGCGGGAGCTCCTACAATGAGCAGTTCTTC.

By share of the sample, this clonotype is medium-sized. The genes are TRBV20-1 and TRBJ2-3; 7 nucleotides match TRBD2. The CDR3 totals 16 residues. Trimming removed 1 base from V and 3 bases from J; junction bases left unmatched: 10. Germline V gives CDR1 DFQATT, CDR2 SNEGSKA (reference sequence). Here the CDR3 DNA reads TGCAGTGCTAGAGTAGCGACGGGACTAACAACAGATACGCAGTATTTT. It yields the protein CSARVATGLTTDTQYF.

This clonotype was picked up many times. An end of the junction does not agree with germline; a read error may underlie this. The CDR3 protein is CASCINGAGINNEQFF. The CDR3 bases are TGTGCCAGTTGTATAAACGGGGCGGGGATCAACAATGAGCAGTTCTTC. The chain joins TRBV19 to TRBJ2-1; possible D gene TRBD2, 6 bases. Germline assignment: CDR1 LNHDA and CDR2 SQIVND (reference sequence). CDR3 length: 16 residues.

This clonotype appeared many times. The gene calls are TRBV12-3 or TRBV12-4 and TRBJ2-2; TRBD1 agrees at 9 bases. The CDR3 runs to 16 residues. After removal of 7 bases from V and 2 bases from J, the junction contained 8 bases not matched to a gene. CDR3 sequence (DNA): TGTGCCAGCAATATCCCGGGACAGGGTAACACCGGGGAGCTGTTTTTT. Amino acids: CASNIPGQGNTGELFF.

This clonotype was recorded many times. V gene TRBV27 combines with J gene TRBJ1-5, with D unresolved. V dropped 3 bases and J dropped 4 bases, with 10 bases sitting between them. CDR3 length: 14 residues. Germline V gene data show CDR1 as MNHEY and CDR2 as SMNVEV (reference sequence). CDR3 loop: CASSFRGNNQPQHF. As DNA, the CDR3 is TGTGCCAGCAGTTTCCGGGGAAATAATCAGCCCCAGCATTTT.

There are many counts of this clonotype. The chain employs TRBV27 and TRBJ2-4; unclear D gene. V was trimmed by 0 bases and J by 0 bases, leaving 12 bases between them. The germline gives CDR1 MNHEY, CDR2 SMNVEV (reference sequence). This CDR3 has 17 residues. CDR3 in amino acids: CASSLSSPSLAKNIQYF. DNA for the CDR3: TGTGCCAGCAGTTTATCTTCCCCCTCCTTAGCCAAAAACATTCAGTACTTC.

This clonotype was seen ten or more times. This rearrangement joins TRBV7-3 to TRBJ2-4; weak D call: TRBD1 (7 bases). Trimming removed 1 base at V and 9 bases at J, with 22 bases between. Looked up from germline, CDR1 is SGHTA and CDR2 is FQGTGA. This CDR3 has 17 residues. CDR3 protein: CASSLRGGTDPVGIQYF. CDR3 DNA sequence: TGTGCCAGCAGCTTAAGAGGCGGGACAGACCCAGTGGGCATTCAGTACTTC.